Below are 12 T cell receptor beta chains sequenced from a single sample in a study of blood T cell repertoires in COVID-19. Assay: immunoSEQ multiplex PCR; the TCRdb copy retains only in-frame clones and omits some. The data show 150,000 to 200,000 clones, more than 75% seen once. Sample: PBMCs or T cells enriched from blood (not recorded which). All receptors derive from a woman aged 50 to 60 with acute COVID-19.

The genes are TRBV4-1 and TRBJ1-2; D may be TRBD1 (5 bases). From germline, CDR1 is MGHRA and CDR2 YSYEKL. The V end lost 1 base, the J end lost 0 bases, and 15 bases lay between the germline ends. This CDR3 contains 17 residues. CDR3 region: CASSQVTGRGTNYGYTF. The CDR3 DNA sequence: TGCGCCAGCAGCCAAGTGACGGGGAGGGGCACTAACTATGGCTACACCTTC.

The rearrangement joins TRBV28 to TRBJ1-6; 9 bases agree with TRBD1. The CDR3 is made up of 16 amino acids. Germline CDR1 reads MDHEN; CDR2 reads SYDVKM. The V and J ends lost 6 bases and 7 bases, in that order; junction bases with no gene match: 10. The CDR3 here is CASRPSTGGLNSPLHF. CDR3 DNA: TGTGCCAGCAGACCGTCGACAGGGGGTTTAAATTCACCCCTCCACTTT.

The chain carries TRBV2 and TRBJ2-1; TRBD2 matches at 10 bases. The V gene end was trimmed by 6 bases and the J gene end by 6 bases; junction bases not matched to a gene: 8. CDR3 size: 15 residues. The germline gives CDR1 SNHLY, CDR2 FYNNEI. Here the CDR3 DNA reads TGTGCCAGCAGCCCTGAGCTAGCGGGGGTCAATGAGCAGTTCTTC. Translating it yields CASSPELAGVNEQFF.

This clone was seen only once. V gene TRBV4-1 combines with J gene TRBJ1-1, with D maybe TRBD1 (6 bases). CDR3 size: 15 residues. The germline V gene has CDR1 MGHRA and CDR2 YSYEKL. Trimming removed 1 base at V and 6 bases at J, with 15 bases between. For the CDR3, the DNA is TGCGCCAGCAGCCAAGTTGGGGGCGGTACGGCTGAAGCTTTCTTT. Residues: CASSQVGGGTAEAFF.

This chain uses TRBV9 with TRBJ2-2; TRBD2 agrees at 10 bases. With V trimmed by 4 bases and J by 3 bases, 0 bases remained unmatched. Germline-derived CDR1 and CDR2 are SGDLS and YYNGEE. The CDR3 has 14 residues. The chain's CDR3 is CASSLAGDTGELFF. CDR3 bases: TGTGCCAGCAGCCTAGCGGGGGACACCGGGGAGCTGTTTTTT.

V gene TRBV9 combines with J gene TRBJ2-1, with D possibly TRBD2 on 6 matching bases. The CDR3 is 15 residues long. Germline V gene lookup returns CDR1 SGDLS and CDR2 YYNGEE. The V gene lost 0 bases and the J gene lost 9 bases, with 16 bases spanning the gap. CDR3 residues: CASSVAGELDPEQFF. DNA for the CDR3: TGTGCCAGCAGCGTAGCGGGAGAACTGGATCCTGAGCAGTTCTTC.

The chain has TRBV3-1 (or the pseudogene TRBV3-2) and TRBJ2-1; TRBD2 agrees at 13 bases. V shed 3 bases and J 6 bases; nucleotides not matched to a gene: 5. Germline V lookup: CDR1 LGHDT, CDR2 YNNKEL (reference sequence). CDR3 length: 16 residues. The CDR3 protein is CASSHPGTSGVNEQFF. For the CDR3, the DNA is TGTGCCAGCAGCCACCCCGGGACTAGCGGGGTCAATGAGCAGTTCTTC.

The V call is TRBV28, the J call TRBJ2-6; weak D call: TRBD2 (5 bases). The CDR3 covers 17 residues. Trimming pared 2 bases from V and 0 bases from J, leaving 11 bases between. Germline V gene lookup returns CDR1 MDHEN and CDR2 SYDVKM. As DNA, the CDR3 is TGTGCCAGCAGTTTAACAGACTACTACTCTGGGGCCAACGTCCTGACTTTC. This codes for CASSLTDYYSGANVLTF.

The chain combines TRBV6-6 with TRBJ1-2; the D gene is possibly TRBD1 (5 bases). Trimming removed 3 bases from V and 13 bases from J, with 18 bases in between. The CDR3 runs 13 residues. The germline V gene encodes CDR1 MNHNY and CDR2 SVGAGI (reference sequence). The CDR3 DNA reads as TGTGCCAGCAGTTATCCGGAAGGGAGGGACCCCACCTTC. Its protein product is CASSYPEGRDPTF.

The chain joins TRBV7-2 to TRBJ1-3; D is unresolved. The CDR3 length is 15 residues. CDR1 and CDR2 from the germline V gene are SGHTA and FQGNSA. V was shortened by 2 bases and J by 0 bases, with 8 bases between the two germline ends. CDR3 DNA sequence: TGTGCCAGCAGCTTACAAAGCCGCTCTGGAAACACCATATATTTT. Protein: CASSLQSRSGNTIYF.

V gene TRBV18 combines with J gene TRBJ2-1, with 10 bases identical to TRBD2. Germline CDR1 and CDR2: KGHSH and LQKENI. The CDR3 is made up of 15 amino acids. J was trimmed by 8 bases and V by 7 bases; bases with no gene match: 11. The CDR3 is CASFTKLAGRDEQFF. The CDR3 coding sequence is TGTGCCAGCTTCACCAAACTAGCGGGACGGGATGAGCAGTTCTTC.

The chain joins TRBV27 to TRBJ1-5; no clear D gene. Looked up from germline, CDR1 is MNHEY and CDR2 is SMNVEV (reference sequence). The ends were cut back, 6 bases at V and 1 base at J, with 13 bases in the middle. This CDR3 contains 15 residues. CDR3 nucleotides: TGTGCCAGCAGGCTTAACCAGAGGAGCAATCAGCCCCAGCATTTT. This encodes CASRLNQRSNQPQHF.